This T cell receptor beta chain was sequenced in a study of T-cell reconstitution after alpha-beta-depleted transplantation in children. The TCRbeta library incorporated unique molecular identifiers. From the PCR reads, TCRdb called clonotypes with MiXCR, one entry per CDR3 protein. The sample has 700,000 to 850,000 distinct CDR3 sequences; 15% to 20% are singletons. This clonotype was seen only a few times. Germline assignment: CDR1 SGHRS and CDR2 YFSETQ. V was cut by 4 bases and J by 2 bases, with 13 bases left in between. This CDR3 contains 15 residues. The receptor comes from a male patient younger than 18 who had a stem cell transplant for acute lymphoblastic leukemia, so the T cells may come from the graft donor. The chain is built from TRBV5-1 and TRBJ2-1; D perhaps matches TRBD1 (5 bases). Here the sequenced sample was PBMCs, mostly from graft donor cells, taken 360 days after TCRalphabeta/CD19-depleted stem cell transplant. The CDR3 DNA reads as TGCGCCAGCAGCCCCACTGGGGCGGCCTACAATGAGCAGTTCTTC. Amino acids: CASSPTGAAYNEQFF.